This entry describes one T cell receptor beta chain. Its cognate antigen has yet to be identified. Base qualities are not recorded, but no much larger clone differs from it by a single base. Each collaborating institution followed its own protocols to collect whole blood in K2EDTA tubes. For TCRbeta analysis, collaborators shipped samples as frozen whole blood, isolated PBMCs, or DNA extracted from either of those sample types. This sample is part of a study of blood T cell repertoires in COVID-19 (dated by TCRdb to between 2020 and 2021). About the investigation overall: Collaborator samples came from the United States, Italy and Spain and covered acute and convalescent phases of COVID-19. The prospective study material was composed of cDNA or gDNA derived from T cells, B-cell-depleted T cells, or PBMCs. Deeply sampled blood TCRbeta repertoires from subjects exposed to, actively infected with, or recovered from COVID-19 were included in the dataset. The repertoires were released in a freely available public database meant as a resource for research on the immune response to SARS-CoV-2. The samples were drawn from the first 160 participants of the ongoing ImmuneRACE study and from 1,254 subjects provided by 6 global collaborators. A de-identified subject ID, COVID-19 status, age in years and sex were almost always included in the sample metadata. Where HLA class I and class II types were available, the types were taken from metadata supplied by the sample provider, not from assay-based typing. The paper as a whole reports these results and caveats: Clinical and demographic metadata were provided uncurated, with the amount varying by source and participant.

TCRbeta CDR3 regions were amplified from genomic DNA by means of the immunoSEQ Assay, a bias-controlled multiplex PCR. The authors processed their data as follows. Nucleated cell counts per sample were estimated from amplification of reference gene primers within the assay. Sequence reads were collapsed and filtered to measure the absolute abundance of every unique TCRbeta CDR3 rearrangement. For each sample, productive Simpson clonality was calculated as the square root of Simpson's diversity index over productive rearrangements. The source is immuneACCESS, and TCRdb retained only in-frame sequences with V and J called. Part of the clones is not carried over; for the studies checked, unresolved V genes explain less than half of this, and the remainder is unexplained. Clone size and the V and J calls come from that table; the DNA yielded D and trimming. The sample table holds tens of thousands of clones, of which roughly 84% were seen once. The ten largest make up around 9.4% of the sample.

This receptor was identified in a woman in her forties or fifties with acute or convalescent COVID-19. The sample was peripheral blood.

The DNA sequence reads TGTGCCACCAGCACAAAGGTGGGGGGGAATTCACCCCTCCACTTT. The resulting protein is CATSTKVGGNSPLHF. The chain couples TRBV15 to TRBJ1-6; TRBD1 is possibly the D segment (5 matching bases). The trim is 4 bases for V and 7 bases for J, with a gap of 14 bases between the germline ends. CDR3 length: 15 amino acids, cysteine to phenylalanine. Here the CDR3 DNA is all that survives: 45 bases in frame from base 1. The germline V gene encodes CDR1 LNHNV and CDR2 YYDKDF (reference sequence).